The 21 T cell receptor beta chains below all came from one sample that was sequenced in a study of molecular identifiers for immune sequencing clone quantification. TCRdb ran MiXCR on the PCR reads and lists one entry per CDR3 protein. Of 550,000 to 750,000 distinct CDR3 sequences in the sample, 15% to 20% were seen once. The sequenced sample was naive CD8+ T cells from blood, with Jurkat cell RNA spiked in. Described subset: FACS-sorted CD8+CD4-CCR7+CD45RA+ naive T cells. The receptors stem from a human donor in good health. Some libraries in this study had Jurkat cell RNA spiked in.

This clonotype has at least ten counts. Here the CDR3 DNA reads TGCAGTGCTAGAGATTATTCGAAGGGCCTTTTTTCCCACGAGCAGTACTTC. Translation gives CSARDYSKGLFSHEQYF. The V gene is TRBV20-1, the J gene TRBJ2-7; D uncertain. This CDR3 is built from 17 residues. Looked up from germline, CDR1 is DFQATT and CDR2 is SNEGSKA (reference sequence). Deletions cut 0 bases from V and 5 bases from J, with 23 bases between.

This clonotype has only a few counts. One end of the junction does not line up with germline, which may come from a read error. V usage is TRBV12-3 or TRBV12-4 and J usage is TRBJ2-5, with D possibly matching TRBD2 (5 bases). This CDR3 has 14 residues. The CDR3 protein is CLTRARVGKETQYF. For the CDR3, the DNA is TGCCTGACACGGGCGAGGGTAGGGAAAGAGACCCAGTACTTC.

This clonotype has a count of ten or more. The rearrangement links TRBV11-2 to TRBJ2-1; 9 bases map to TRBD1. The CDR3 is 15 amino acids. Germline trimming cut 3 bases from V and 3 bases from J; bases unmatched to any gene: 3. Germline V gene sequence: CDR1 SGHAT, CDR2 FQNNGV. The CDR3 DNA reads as TGTGCCAGCAGCTTTGGGACAGGGCTCTACAATGAGCAGTTCTTC. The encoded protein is CASSFGTGLYNEQFF.

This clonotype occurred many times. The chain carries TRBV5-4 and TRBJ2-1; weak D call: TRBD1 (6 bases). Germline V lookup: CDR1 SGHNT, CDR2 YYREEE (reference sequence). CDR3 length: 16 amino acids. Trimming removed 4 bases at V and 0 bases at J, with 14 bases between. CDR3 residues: CASSAITGSSYNEQFF. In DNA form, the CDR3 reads TGTGCCAGCAGCGCCATCACAGGGAGCTCCTACAATGAGCAGTTCTTC.

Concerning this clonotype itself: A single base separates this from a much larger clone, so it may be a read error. The CDR3 is CAISQVIGGNQPQHF. The CDR3 DNA sequence: TGCGCCATCAGCCAAGTTATCGGAGGGAACCAGCCCCAGCATTTT. The chain carries TRBV4-3 and TRBJ1-5; D remains unclear. Per the germline V gene, CDR1 is LGHNA and CDR2 is YSLEER. The CDR3 spans 15 residues.

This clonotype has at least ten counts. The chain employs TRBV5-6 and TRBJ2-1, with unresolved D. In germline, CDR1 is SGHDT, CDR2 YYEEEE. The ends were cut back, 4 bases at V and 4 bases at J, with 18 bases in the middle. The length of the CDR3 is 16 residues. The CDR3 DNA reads TGTGCCAGCAGCGGTTGGCCGAGTGTAGGGTACAATGAGCAGTTCTTC. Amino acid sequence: CASSGWPSVGYNEQFF.

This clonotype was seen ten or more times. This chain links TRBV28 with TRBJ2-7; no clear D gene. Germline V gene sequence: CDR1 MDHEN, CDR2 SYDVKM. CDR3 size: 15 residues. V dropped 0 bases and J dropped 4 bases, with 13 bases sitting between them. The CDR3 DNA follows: TGTGCCAGCAGTTTATGGGGCGTCAGAGAATACGAGCAGTACTTC. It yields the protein CASSLWGVREYEQYF.

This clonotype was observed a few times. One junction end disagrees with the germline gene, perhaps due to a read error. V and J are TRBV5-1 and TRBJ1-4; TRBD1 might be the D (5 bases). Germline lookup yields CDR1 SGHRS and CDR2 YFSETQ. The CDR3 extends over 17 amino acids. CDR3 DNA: TGCGCCAGCAGCGTAAACGGACATCACGCAACTAATGAAAGACTGTTTTTT. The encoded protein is CASSVNGHHATNERLFF.

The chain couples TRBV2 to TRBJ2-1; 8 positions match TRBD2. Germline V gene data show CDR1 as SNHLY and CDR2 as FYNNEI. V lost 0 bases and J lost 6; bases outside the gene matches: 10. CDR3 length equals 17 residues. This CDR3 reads CASSEAGGTSPINEQFF. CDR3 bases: TGTGCCAGCAGTGAAGCGGGCGGGACTAGTCCCATCAATGAGCAGTTCTTC.

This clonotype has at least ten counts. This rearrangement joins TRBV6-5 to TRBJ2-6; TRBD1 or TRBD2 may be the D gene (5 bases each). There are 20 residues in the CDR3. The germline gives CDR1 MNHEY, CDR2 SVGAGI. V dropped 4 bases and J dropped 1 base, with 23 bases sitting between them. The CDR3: CASSLRQYDYSGSGANVLTF. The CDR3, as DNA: TGTGCCAGCAGTTTACGACAGTATGATTATTCGGGGTCTGGGGCCAACGTCCTGACTTTC.

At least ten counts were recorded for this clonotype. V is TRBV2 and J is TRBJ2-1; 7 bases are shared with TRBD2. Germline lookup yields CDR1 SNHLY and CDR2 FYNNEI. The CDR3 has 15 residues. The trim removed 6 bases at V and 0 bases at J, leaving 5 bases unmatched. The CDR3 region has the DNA TGTGCCAGCAGGCTAGCGGTGAGCTCCTACAATGAGCAGTTCTTC. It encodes CASRLAVSSYNEQFF.

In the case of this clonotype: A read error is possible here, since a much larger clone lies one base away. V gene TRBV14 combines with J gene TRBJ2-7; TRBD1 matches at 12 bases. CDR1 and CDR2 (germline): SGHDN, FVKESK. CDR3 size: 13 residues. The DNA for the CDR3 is TGTACCAGCCGGGACAGGGGGCGAAGGGAGCAGTACTTC. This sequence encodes CTSRDRGRREQYF.

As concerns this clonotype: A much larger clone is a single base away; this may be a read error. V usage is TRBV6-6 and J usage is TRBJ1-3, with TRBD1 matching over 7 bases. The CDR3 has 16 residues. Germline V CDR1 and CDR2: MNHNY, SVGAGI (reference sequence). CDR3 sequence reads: CASSQPGGILGSTIYF. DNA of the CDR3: TGTGCCAGCAGCCAGCCAGGGGGAATACTCGGAAGCACCATATATTTT.

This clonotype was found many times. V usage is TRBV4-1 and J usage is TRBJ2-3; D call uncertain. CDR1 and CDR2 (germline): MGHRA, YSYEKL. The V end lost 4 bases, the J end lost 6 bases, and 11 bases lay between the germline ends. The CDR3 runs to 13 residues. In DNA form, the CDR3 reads TGCGCCAGCAGCCCAGCCCCAATGGATACGCAGTATTTT. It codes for CASSPAPMDTQYF.

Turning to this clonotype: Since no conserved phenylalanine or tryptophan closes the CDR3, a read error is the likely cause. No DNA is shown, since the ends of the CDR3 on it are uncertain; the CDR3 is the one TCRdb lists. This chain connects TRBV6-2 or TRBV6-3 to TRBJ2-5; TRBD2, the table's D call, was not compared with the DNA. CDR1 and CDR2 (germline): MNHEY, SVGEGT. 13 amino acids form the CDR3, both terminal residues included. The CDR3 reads CATAAWQGVRANV.

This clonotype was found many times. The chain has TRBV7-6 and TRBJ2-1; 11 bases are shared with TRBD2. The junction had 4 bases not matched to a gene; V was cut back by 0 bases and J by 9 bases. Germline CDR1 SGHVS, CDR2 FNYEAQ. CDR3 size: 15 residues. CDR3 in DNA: TGTGCCAGCAGCTTAGCTAGCGGGGGGGCCGGTGAGCAGTTCTTC. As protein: CASSLASGGAGEQFF.

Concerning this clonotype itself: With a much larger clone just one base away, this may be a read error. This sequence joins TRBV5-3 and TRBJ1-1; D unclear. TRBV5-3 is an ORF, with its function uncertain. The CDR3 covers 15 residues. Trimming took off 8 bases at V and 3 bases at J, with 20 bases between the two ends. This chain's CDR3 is CASSPGPGLDTEAFF. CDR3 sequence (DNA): TGTGCCAGCAGCCCCGGACCGGGGTTGGACACTGAAGCTTTCTTT.

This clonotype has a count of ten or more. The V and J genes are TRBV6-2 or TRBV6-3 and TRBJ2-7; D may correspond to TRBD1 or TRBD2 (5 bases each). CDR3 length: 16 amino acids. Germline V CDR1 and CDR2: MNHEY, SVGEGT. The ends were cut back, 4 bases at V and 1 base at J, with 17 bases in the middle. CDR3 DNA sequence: TGTGCCAGCAGTTCGCTCGGGACGGGTTATTCCTACGAGCAGTACTTC. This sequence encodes CASSSLGTGYSYEQYF.

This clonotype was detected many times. The CDR3 protein is CASSSGHSSEAFF. The CDR3 DNA follows: TGTGCCAGCAGCTCCGGACATTCAAGTGAAGCTTTCTTT. V and J are TRBV7-9 and TRBJ1-1; D is possibly TRBD1 (5 bases). Germline CDR1 is SEHNR and CDR2 is FQNEAQ (reference sequence). The CDR3 extends over 13 amino acids. Trimming left V 4 bases short and J 7 bases short, with 13 bases between.

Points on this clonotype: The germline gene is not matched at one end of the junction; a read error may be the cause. This chain's CDR3 is CASSSLAANERFF. Here the CDR3 DNA reads TGTGCCAGCAGCTCACTAGCGGCCAATGAGCGGTTCTTC. The chain couples TRBV7-6 to TRBJ2-1, with 8 positions matching TRBD2. The CDR3 covers 13 residues. CDR1 is SGHVS and CDR2 is FNYEAQ in the germline V gene.

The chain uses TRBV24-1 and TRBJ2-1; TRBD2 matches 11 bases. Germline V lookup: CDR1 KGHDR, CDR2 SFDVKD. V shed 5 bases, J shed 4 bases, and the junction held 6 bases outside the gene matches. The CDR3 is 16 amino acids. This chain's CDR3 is CATSGPGTSGYNEQFF. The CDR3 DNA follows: TGTGCCACCAGTGGCCCCGGGACTAGCGGATACAATGAGCAGTTCTTC.